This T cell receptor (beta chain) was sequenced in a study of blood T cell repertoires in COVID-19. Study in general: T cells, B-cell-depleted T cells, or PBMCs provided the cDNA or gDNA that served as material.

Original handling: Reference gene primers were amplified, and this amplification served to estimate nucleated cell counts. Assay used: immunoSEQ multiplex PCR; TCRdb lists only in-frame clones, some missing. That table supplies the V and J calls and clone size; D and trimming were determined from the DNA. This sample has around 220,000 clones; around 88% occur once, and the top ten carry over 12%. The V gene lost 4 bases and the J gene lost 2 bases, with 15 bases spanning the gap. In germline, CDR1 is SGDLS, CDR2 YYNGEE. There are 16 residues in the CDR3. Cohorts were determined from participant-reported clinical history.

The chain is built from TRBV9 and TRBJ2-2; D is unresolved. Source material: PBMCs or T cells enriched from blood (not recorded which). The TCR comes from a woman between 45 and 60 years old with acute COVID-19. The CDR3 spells CASSPRSPLNTGELFF. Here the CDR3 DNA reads TGTGCCAGCAGCCCCCGGAGCCCATTAAACACCGGGGAGCTGTTTTTT.